This section outlines one T cell receptor (beta chain) sequence together with its context. The data belong to a study of T cells in localized non-small cell lung cancer. Measured with immunoSEQ multiplex PCR; TCRdb has only the in-frame clones, and not every one. The table lists some 50,000 clones, about 87% of them singletons. This sequence originates from a female donor with stage II lung adenocarcinoma. The material was PBMCs, obtained before any cancer treatment.

The CDR3 DNA reads TGTGCCTGGAACGGGGGCAGAGCTTCTAACTATGGCTACACCTTC. This gives the protein CAWNGGRASNYGYTF. The chain links TRBV30 to TRBJ1-2, with a possible D match to TRBD1 (6 bases). CDR1 and CDR2 from the germline V gene are GTSNPN and SVGIG (reference sequence). The germline V and J ends were trimmed by 4 bases and 0 bases, with 15 bases remaining between them. The CDR3 is 15 amino acids.